One T cell receptor (beta chain) is described in this entry. The record originates from a study of control samples from healthy donors and cancer patients. Germline V gene sequence: CDR1 ENHRY, CDR2 SYGVKD. Trimming cost V 2 bases and J 1 base, with 6 bases left between them. This CDR3 spans 13 amino acids. The data were produced by immunoSEQ multiplex PCR, yet TCRdb's version contains in-frame clones alone and is incomplete. Of roughly 200,000 clones listed, roughly 94% are singletons. This TCR derives from a man in his fifties in good health. The gene calls are TRBV10-3 and TRBJ2-7, with a possible D match to TRBD1 (6 bases). The specimen sequenced was blood. The CDR3 spells CAISERGSYEQYV. The CDR3, as DNA: TGTGCCATCAGTGAGAGGGGGTCCTACGAGCAGTACGTC.